The rows below give T cell receptor beta chains drawn from one sample of a study of T cells in Graves' hyperthyroidism and ophthalmopathy. TCRdb ran MiXCR on the multiplex PCR reads and lists one entry per CDR3 protein. The sample consists of about half a million distinct CDR3 sequences, roughly 20% of them appearing once. Material for sequencing was blood. The receptor set was obtained from a man aged 18 to 35 with Graves' hyperthyroidism. Each CDR3 is given with its conserved first and last residue. D genes are given only for firm matches. Not all rows give a size; the values are once, few, many and, for expanded clones, a class.

clone size: many
J gene: TRBJ2-5
D gene: .
V gene: TRBV29-1
CDR3 DNA: TGCAGCTCTGAGGCGGGTTTGGAGACCCAGTACTTC
CDR3 protein: CSSEAGLETQYF

clone size: .
J gene: TRBJ1-1
D gene: .
V gene: TRBV30
CDR3 DNA: TGTGCCTGTAAGCGTCACCAGGGGTTGATGAACACTGAAGCTTGCTTT
CDR3 protein: CACKRHQGLMNTEACF

clone size: many
J gene: TRBJ2-7
D gene: .
V gene: TRBV15
CDR3 DNA: TGTGCCACCAGCAGAGTTTCAGGGGACCTTCCCTACGAGCAGTACTTC
CDR3 protein: CATSRVSGDLPYEQYF

clone size: many
J gene: TRBJ1-1
D gene: TRBD1
V gene: TRBV29-1
CDR3 DNA: TGCAGCGTTCAGGGACAGGGGAACACTGAAGCTTTCTTT
CDR3 protein: CSVQGQGNTEAFF

clone size: many
J gene: TRBJ1-6
D gene: .
V gene: TRBV6-5
CDR3 DNA: TGTGCCAGCAGTGACTCAGAGGGATCACCCCTCCACTTT
CDR3 protein: CASSDSEGSPLHF

clone size: few
J gene: TRBJ2-6
D gene: .
V gene: TRBV20-1
CDR3 DNA: TGCAGTGCTAGAGATCTTTTGGTCAGGGACTCTGGGGCCAACGTCCTGACTTTC
CDR3 protein: CSARDLLVRDSGANVLTF

clone size: many
J gene: TRBJ1-5
D gene: TRBD1
V gene: TRBV19
CDR3 DNA: TGTGCCAGTAGTTTGGACAGGCCGCAAAGCAATCAGCCCCAGCATTTT
CDR3 protein: CASSLDRPQSNQPQHF

clone size: .
J gene: TRBJ2-2
D gene: TRBD1
V gene: TRBV28
CDR3 DNA: TGTGCCAGCAGTTTAGCAGGGGGCATCGGGGAGCTGTTTTTT
CDR3 protein: CASSLAGGIGELFF

clone size: .
J gene: TRBJ1-1
D gene: TRBD1
V gene: TRBV12-3/TRBV12-4
CDR3 DNA: TGTGCCAGCACCGGTACAGGGGCGATGAACACTGAAGCTTTCTTT
CDR3 protein: CASTGTGAMNTEAFF

clone size: .
J gene: TRBJ2-2
D gene: .
V gene: TRBV9
CDR3 DNA: TGTGCCAGCAGCGTAGGAGGCGGAGACACCGGGGAGCTGTTTTTT
CDR3 protein: CASSVGGGDTGELFF

clone size: .
J gene: TRBJ2-5
D gene: TRBD2
V gene: TRBV7-2
CDR3 DNA: TGTGCCAGCAGCTTAGCCGCAGCGGGAGAGGTGACCCAGTACTTC
CDR3 protein: CASSLAAAGEVTQYF

clone size: many
J gene: TRBJ1-1
D gene: .
V gene: TRBV4-1
CDR3 DNA: TGCGCCAGCAGCCAAAAGTCCTCGGGGGACCCTGAAGCTTTCTTT
CDR3 protein: CASSQKSSGDPEAFF

clone size: few
J gene: TRBJ2-7
D gene: .
V gene: TRBV11-2
CDR3 DNA: TGTGCCAGCAGCACACACTTACGCAGAAGCGCCTACGAGCAGTACTTC
CDR3 protein: CASSTHLRRSAYEQYF

clone size: many
J gene: TRBJ2-7
D gene: .
V gene: TRBV11-2
CDR3 DNA: TGTGCCAGCAACTCTAGGGTCGGGCCGGCATCCTACGAGCAGTACTTC
CDR3 protein: CASNSRVGPASYEQYF

clone size: many
J gene: TRBJ2-7
D gene: .
V gene: TRBV7-9
CDR3 DNA: TGTGCTACAGAGGGACTTACCTACGAGCAGTACTTC
CDR3 protein: CATEGLTYEQYF

clone size: many
J gene: TRBJ2-7
D gene: TRBD1
V gene: TRBV11-1
CDR3 DNA: TGTGCCAGCAGTCTTCCGATCGGGACAGGAGTCTCTGAGCAGTACTTC
CDR3 protein: CASSLPIGTGVSEQYF

clone size: .
J gene: TRBJ2-2
D gene: .
V gene: TRBV19
CDR3 DNA: TGTGCCAGTAGTGTCCGACCCCCCAAGAACACCGGGGAGCTGTTTTTT
CDR3 protein: CASSVRPPKNTGELFF

clone size: many
J gene: TRBJ2-7
D gene: TRBD1
V gene: TRBV20-1
CDR3 DNA: TGCAGTGCCAACGGGCAGGGGGTATACGAGCAGTACTTC
CDR3 protein: CSANGQGVYEQYF

clone size: many
J gene: TRBJ1-1
D gene: .
V gene: TRBV28
CDR3 DNA: TGTGCCAGCCATGGTCGGGGGGCATTAACTGAAGCTTTCTTT
CDR3 protein: CASHGRGALTEAFF

clone size: many
J gene: TRBJ2-5
D gene: .
V gene: TRBV28
CDR3 DNA: TGTGCCAGCAGCGAGGGACTCAGGGAGACCCAGTACTTC
CDR3 protein: CASSEGLRETQYF

clone size: .
J gene: TRBJ1-2
D gene: .
V gene: TRBV6-5
CDR3 DNA: TGTGCCAGCAGTTACCGGGTCGGGTATGGCTACACCTTC
CDR3 protein: CASSYRVGYGYTF

clone size: .
J gene: TRBJ2-7
D gene: .
V gene: TRBV4-2
CDR3 DNA: TGTGCCAGCAGCCAAGATCATCACTCCAACCCGCGGTACTTC
CDR3 protein: CASSQDHHSNPRYF

clone size: .
J gene: TRBJ2-7
D gene: TRBD2
V gene: TRBV20-1
CDR3 DNA: TGCAGTGAGAGCGGGGGGGCTGCCTACGAGCAGTACTTC
CDR3 protein: CSESGGAAYEQYF

clone size: few
J gene: TRBJ2-5
D gene: TRBD1
V gene: TRBV5-1
CDR3 DNA: TGCGCCAGCAGCTTGGAAGGGACAGGAGGTCGAGAGACCCAGTACTTC
CDR3 protein: CASSLEGTGGRETQYF

clone size: .
J gene: TRBJ2-4
D gene: .
V gene: TRBV11-2
CDR3 DNA: TGTGCCAGCAGCCTCGGGTTCGCCAAAAACATTAAGTACTTC
CDR3 protein: CASSLGFAKNIKYF

clone size: many
J gene: TRBJ1-5
D gene: .
V gene: TRBV12-3/TRBV12-4
CDR3 DNA: TGTGCCAGCAGTTTCTGGGGAATCAATCAGCCCCAGCATTTT
CDR3 protein: CASSFWGINQPQHF

clone size: many
J gene: TRBJ2-2
D gene: .
V gene: TRBV12-3/TRBV12-4
CDR3 DNA: TGTGCCAGCAGTTTTTCCCGGGGCATAAACACCGGGGAGCTGTTTTTT
CDR3 protein: CASSFSRGINTGELFF

clone size: many
J gene: TRBJ1-5
D gene: TRBD1
V gene: TRBV12-3/TRBV12-4
CDR3 DNA: TGTGCCAGCAGTTCCAGACAGGGGACGAGCAATCAGCCCCAGCATTTT
CDR3 protein: CASSSRQGTSNQPQHF

clone size: many
J gene: TRBJ1-1
D gene: .
V gene: TRBV4-1
CDR3 DNA: TGCGCCAGCAGCCAAGAAAGAAACAGGAACACTGAAGCTTTCTTT
CDR3 protein: CASSQERNRNTEAFF

clone size: few
J gene: TRBJ1-6
D gene: TRBD1
V gene: TRBV28
CDR3 DNA: TGTGCCAGCGGGACGGGACAGGGATATTCACCCCTCCACTTT
CDR3 protein: CASGTGQGYSPLHF

clone size: many
J gene: TRBJ1-1
D gene: TRBD1
V gene: TRBV5-1
CDR3 DNA: TGCGCCAGCAGCTTGGGGGCAGGGGGAATCACTGAAGCTTTCTTT
CDR3 protein: CASSLGAGGITEAFF

clone size: many
J gene: TRBJ1-1
D gene: .
V gene: TRBV7-9
CDR3 DNA: TGTGCCAGCAGCTTAGTTTTCGGGGGCACTGAAGCTTTCTTT
CDR3 protein: CASSLVFGGTEAFF

clone size: .
J gene: TRBJ2-7
D gene: TRBD2
V gene: TRBV6-2/TRBV6-3
CDR3 DNA: TGTGCCAGCAGGCCTCCGGGACTAGGCGGATACGAGCAGTACTTC
CDR3 protein: CASRPPGLGGYEQYF

clone size: .
J gene: TRBJ2-7
D gene: TRBD1
V gene: TRBV28
CDR3 DNA: TGTGCCAGCAGACGAACAGGGGGCAGCTCCTACGAGCAGTACTTC
CDR3 protein: CASRRTGGSSYEQYF

clone size: many
J gene: TRBJ2-7
D gene: .
V gene: TRBV19
CDR3 DNA: TGTGCCAGTAGTATCGGGGCAGCCTACGAGCAGTACTTC
CDR3 protein: CASSIGAAYEQYF

clone size: many
J gene: TRBJ1-3
D gene: .
V gene: TRBV28
CDR3 DNA: TGTGCCAGCAGTTTAGGGGGGACTGGAAACACCATATATTTT
CDR3 protein: CASSLGGTGNTIYF

clone size: many
J gene: TRBJ1-1
D gene: .
V gene: TRBV20-1
CDR3 DNA: TGCAGTGCTAGAGCGGGGGGATCCGACACTGAAGCTTTCTTT
CDR3 protein: CSARAGGSDTEAFF

clone size: many
J gene: TRBJ1-2
D gene: .
V gene: TRBV6-1
CDR3 DNA: TGTGTCGCCTTAAGGGCTCAAAACTATGGCTACACCTTC
CDR3 protein: CVALRAQNYGYTF

clone size: many
J gene: TRBJ2-4
D gene: .
V gene: TRBV28
CDR3 DNA: TGTGCCAGCAGCCCGGGACCAGTAGCCAAAAACATTCAGTACTTC
CDR3 protein: CASSPGPVAKNIQYF

clone size: many
J gene: TRBJ1-1
D gene: .
V gene: TRBV12-3/TRBV12-4
CDR3 DNA: TGTGCCAGCAGTTCCCCGACAGAAGTGAACACTGAAGCTTTCTTT
CDR3 protein: CASSSPTEVNTEAFF

clone size: many
J gene: TRBJ1-1
D gene: .
V gene: TRBV10-2
CDR3 DNA: TGCGCCAGCAGGGCGTCAGGGAACACTGAAGCTTTCTTT
CDR3 protein: CASRASGNTEAFF

clone size: .
J gene: TRBJ2-7
D gene: .
V gene: TRBV4-1
CDR3 DNA: TGCGCCAGCAGCCACGGGAGGGACAGCGCGTACGAGCAGTACTTC
CDR3 protein: CASSHGRDSAYEQYF

clone size: few
J gene: TRBJ2-5
D gene: TRBD2
V gene: TRBV9
CDR3 DNA: TGTGCCAGCAGCGCCGCAGGCGGGGGACCCCAAGAGACCCAGTACTTC
CDR3 protein: CASSAAGGGPQETQYF

clone size: .
J gene: TRBJ2-2
D gene: TRBD2
V gene: TRBV2
CDR3 DNA: TGTGCCAGCGGCGGTCGTAGCGGGCCGAACACCGGGGAGCTGTTTTTT
CDR3 protein: CASGGRSGPNTGELFF

clone size: .
J gene: TRBJ1-2
D gene: TRBD1
V gene: TRBV18
CDR3 DNA: TGTGCCAGCTCACCCGTCCCGGGACAGGGTTCGGGCTATGGCTACACCTTC
CDR3 protein: CASSPVPGQGSGYGYTF